What follows are 9 T cell receptor beta chains derived from one specimen sequenced in a study of CD8 T cells in ankylosing spondylitis. TCRdb processed the 5' RACE reads anew with MiXCR; each CDR3 protein has one entry. The profile shows about 340,000 distinct CDR3 sequences, around 20% of them singletons. The sequenced sample was blood, either unsorted or a sorted T cell fraction (not recorded which). These TCRs come from a male donor with ankylosing spondylitis or in good health (not recorded which).

This clonotype was detected only a few times. CDR3 sequence: CASSLGTGGGEQYF. Here the CDR3 DNA reads TGTGCCAGCAGCTTGGGGACAGGGGGGGGAGAGCAGTACTTC. The rearrangement joins TRBV5-6 to TRBJ2-7, with 10 nucleotides matching TRBD1. The germline CDR1 and CDR2 sequences are SGHDT and YYEEEE. V lost 0 bases to trimming and J lost 7 bases; unmatched junction nucleotides: 4. The CDR3 has 14 residues.

This clonotype has more than one count but fewer than ten. The chain employs TRBV20-1 and TRBJ2-7; TRBD1 aligns across 7 bases. Looked up from germline, CDR1 is DFQATT and CDR2 is SNEGSKA (reference sequence). The CDR3 consists of 15 residues. J lost 1 base, V lost 0 bases, and 6 bases had no gene match. CDR3 residues: CSARETGQLSYEQYF. CDR3 DNA sequence: TGCAGTGCTAGAGAAACGGGACAGCTGTCCTACGAGCAGTACTTC.

The chain recombines TRBV12-3 or TRBV12-4 with TRBJ2-7; D is ambiguous. The CDR3 totals 12 residues. Trimming took 2 bases from V and 5 from J, leaving 7 bases between them. The CDR3 bases are TGTGCCAGCAGTTTACATGACAACGAGCAGTACTTC. Its translation: CASSLHDNEQYF.

The chain links TRBV7-9 to TRBJ2-2; 9 nucleotides line up with TRBD2. The CDR3 totals 16 residues. Germline CDR1 is SEHNR and CDR2 is FQNEAQ (reference sequence). V lost 7 bases, J lost 6 bases, and 12 bases stayed unmatched. The CDR3 loop reads CASKLVTSGPPGELFF. CDR3 nucleotides: TGTGCCAGCAAGCTAGTTACTAGCGGGCCCCCCGGGGAGCTGTTTTTT. Based on the CDR3 plus reference TRBV7-9 and TRBJ2-2, the full variable domain is DTGVSQNPRHKITKRGQNVTFRCDPISEHNRLYWYRQTLGQGPEFLTYFQNEAQLEKSRLLSDRFSAERPKGSFSTLEIQRTEQGDSAMYLCASKLVTSGPPGELFFGEGSRLTVL.

The genes are TRBV4-1 and TRBJ2-1; possible D gene TRBD1, 6 bases. CDR3 length: 15 residues. Germline loops: CDR1 MGHRA, CDR2 YSYEKL. V lost 6 bases, J lost 4 bases, and 16 bases lay in between. The DNA of the CDR3 is TGCGCCAGCAGATCCACCGGGACACCTTACAATGAGCAGTTCTTC. This sequence encodes CASRSTGTPYNEQFF.

This chain links TRBV29-1 with TRBJ2-2; D is unclear. The CDR3 contains 15 residues. Trimming removed 4 bases at V and 4 bases at J, with 16 bases between. Germline CDR1 is SQVTM and CDR2 is ANQGSEA. The CDR3: CSVASALGTTGELFF. CDR3 sequence (DNA): TGCAGCGTTGCCTCGGCTCTTGGCACCACCGGGGAGCTGTTTTTT.

The chain employs TRBV7-2 and TRBJ2-3, with 9 bases identical to TRBD2. The V segment lost 5 bases and the J segment 2 bases; nucleotides outside the gene matches: 8. CDR1 SGHTA and CDR2 FQGNSA come from the germline V gene. This CDR3 has 16 amino acids. The CDR3 DNA reads TGTGCCAGCAGCCTCGCCGCGGGGGGGTACACAGATACGCAGTATTTT. This translates into CASSLAAGGYTDTQYF.

V usage is TRBV27 and J usage is TRBJ2-5, with 11 bases fitting TRBD2. This CDR3 region has 15 residues. Germline-derived CDR1 and CDR2 are MNHEY and SMNVEV (reference sequence). V shed 4 bases, J shed 5 bases, and the junction held 6 bases outside the gene matches. The CDR3 DNA follows: TGTGCCAGCAGTTCCTTAGCGGGGGGGCCGGAGACCCAGTACTTC. Translated, it gives CASSSLAGGPETQYF.

This chain joins TRBV13 and TRBJ2-3; 7 bases map to TRBD1. Per the germline V gene, CDR1 is PRHDT and CDR2 is FYEKMQ (reference sequence). This CDR3 has 16 amino acids. After removal of 1 base from V and 1 base from J, the junction contained 5 bases not matched to a gene. The CDR3, as DNA: TGTGCCAGCAGCTTAGAGGCAGGGGGTGGCACAGATACGCAGTATTTT. It specifies CASSLEAGGGTDTQYF.